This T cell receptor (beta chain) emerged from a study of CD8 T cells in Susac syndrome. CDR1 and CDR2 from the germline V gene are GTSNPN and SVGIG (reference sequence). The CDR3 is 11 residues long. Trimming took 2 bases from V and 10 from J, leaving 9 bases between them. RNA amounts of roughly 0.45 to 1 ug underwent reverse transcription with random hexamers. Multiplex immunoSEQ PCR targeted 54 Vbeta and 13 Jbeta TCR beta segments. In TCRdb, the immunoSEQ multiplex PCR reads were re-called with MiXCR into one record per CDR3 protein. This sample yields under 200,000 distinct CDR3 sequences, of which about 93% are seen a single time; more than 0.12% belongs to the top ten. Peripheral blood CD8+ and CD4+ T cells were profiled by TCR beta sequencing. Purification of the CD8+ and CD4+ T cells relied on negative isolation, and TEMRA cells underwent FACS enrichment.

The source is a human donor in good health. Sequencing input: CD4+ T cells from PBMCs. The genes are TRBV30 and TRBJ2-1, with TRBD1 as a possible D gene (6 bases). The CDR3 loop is CAWSRDREQFF. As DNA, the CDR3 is TGTGCCTGGAGTCGCGACAGGGAGCAGTTCTTC.